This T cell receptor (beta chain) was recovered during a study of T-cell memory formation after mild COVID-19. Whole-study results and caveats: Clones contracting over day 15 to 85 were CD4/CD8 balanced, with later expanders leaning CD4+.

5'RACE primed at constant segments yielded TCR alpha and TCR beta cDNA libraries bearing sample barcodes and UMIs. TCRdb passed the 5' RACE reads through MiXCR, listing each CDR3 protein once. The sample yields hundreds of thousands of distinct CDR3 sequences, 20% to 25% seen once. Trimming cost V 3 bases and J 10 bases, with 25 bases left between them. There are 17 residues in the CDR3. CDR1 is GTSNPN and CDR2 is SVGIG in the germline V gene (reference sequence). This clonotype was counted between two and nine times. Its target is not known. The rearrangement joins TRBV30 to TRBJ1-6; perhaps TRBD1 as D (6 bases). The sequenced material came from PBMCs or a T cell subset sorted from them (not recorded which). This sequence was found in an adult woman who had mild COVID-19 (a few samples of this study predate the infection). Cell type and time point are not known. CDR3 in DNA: TGTGCCTGGAGACCGGACAGCTATTTCAGACTCGGATCACCCCTCCACTTT. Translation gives CAWRPDSYFRLGSPLHF.